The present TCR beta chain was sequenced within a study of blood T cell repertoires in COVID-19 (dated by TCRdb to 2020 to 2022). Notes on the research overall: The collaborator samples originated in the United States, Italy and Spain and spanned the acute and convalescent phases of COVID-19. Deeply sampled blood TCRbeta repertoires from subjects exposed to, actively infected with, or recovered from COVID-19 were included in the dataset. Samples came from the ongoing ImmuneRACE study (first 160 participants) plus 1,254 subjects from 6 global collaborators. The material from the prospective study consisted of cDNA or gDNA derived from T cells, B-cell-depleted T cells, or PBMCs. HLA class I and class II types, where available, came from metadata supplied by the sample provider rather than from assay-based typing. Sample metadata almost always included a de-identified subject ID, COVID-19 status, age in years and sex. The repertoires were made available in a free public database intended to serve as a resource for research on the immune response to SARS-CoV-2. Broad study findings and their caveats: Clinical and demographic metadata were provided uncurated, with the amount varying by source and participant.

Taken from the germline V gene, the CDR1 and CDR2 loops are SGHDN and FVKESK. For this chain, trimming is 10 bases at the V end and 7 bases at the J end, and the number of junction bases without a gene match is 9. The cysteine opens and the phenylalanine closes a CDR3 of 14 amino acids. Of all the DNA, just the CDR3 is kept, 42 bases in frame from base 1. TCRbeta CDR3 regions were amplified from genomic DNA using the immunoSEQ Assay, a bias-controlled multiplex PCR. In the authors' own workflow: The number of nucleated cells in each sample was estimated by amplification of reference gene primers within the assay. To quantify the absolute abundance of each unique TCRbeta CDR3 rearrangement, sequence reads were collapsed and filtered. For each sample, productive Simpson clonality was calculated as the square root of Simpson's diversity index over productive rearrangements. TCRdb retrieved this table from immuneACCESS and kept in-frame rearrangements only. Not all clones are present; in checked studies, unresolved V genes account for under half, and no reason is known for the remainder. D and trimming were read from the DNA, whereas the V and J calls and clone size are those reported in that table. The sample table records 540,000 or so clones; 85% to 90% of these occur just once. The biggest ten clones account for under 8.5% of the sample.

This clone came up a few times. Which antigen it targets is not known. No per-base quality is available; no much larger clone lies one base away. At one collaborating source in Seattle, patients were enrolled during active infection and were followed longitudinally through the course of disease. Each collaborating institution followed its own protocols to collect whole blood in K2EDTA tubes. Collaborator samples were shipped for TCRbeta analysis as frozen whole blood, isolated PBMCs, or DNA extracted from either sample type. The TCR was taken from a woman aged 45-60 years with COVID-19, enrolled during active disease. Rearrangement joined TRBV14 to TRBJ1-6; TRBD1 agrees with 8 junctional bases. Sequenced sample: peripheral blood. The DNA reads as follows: TGTGCCAACCCCCCCGACAGGGGAAATTCACCCCTCCACTTT. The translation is CANPPDRGNSPLHF.